This entry lists 30 T cell receptor beta chains sequenced from one sample in a study of blood T cell repertoires in COVID-19. The table came from immunoSEQ multiplex PCR; TCRdb's copy has only in-frame clones and leaves some out. Of about 200,000 clones in the sample, around 89% were seen once. Sequenced material: peripheral blood. The receptor source for this set is a middle-aged man with active or convalescent COVID-19.

The chain recombines TRBV6-4 with TRBJ1-5; 7 nucleotides line up with TRBD1. The length of the CDR3 is 14 residues. Germline CDR1 and CDR2: MRHNA and SNTAGT. J was trimmed by 5 bases and V by 6 bases; bases with no gene match: 7. CDR3 protein: CASSPTGVDQPQHF. The DNA for the CDR3 is TGTGCCAGCAGCCCTACAGGGGTCGATCAGCCCCAGCATTTT.

CDR3 DNA: TGTGCCAGCACCATCGCCAGGCCAGATACGCAGTATTTT. It codes for CASTIARPDTQYF. V usage is TRBV2 and J usage is TRBJ2-3; D remains unclear. The CDR3 totals 13 residues. Per the germline V gene, CDR1 is SNHLY and CDR2 is FYNNEI. Trimming pared 7 bases from V and 4 bases from J, leaving 12 bases between.

CDR3 bases: TGTGCCAGCAGCTTATGGGCAGGGGGAAACTACGAGCAGTACTTC. It encodes CASSLWAGGNYEQYF. The chain uses TRBV11-2 and TRBJ2-7; 7 positions match TRBD1. Germline CDR1 SGHAT, CDR2 FQNNGV. V lost 2 bases, J lost 3 bases, and 7 bases stayed unmatched. This CDR3 contains 15 residues.

The rearrangement links TRBV28 to TRBJ2-2; 8 bases align to TRBD1. The CDR3 covers 14 residues. CDR1 is MDHEN, CDR2 SYDVKM, per germline. J gave up 4 bases and V 5 bases, and 3 bases lay outside the gene matches. The chain's CDR3 is CASSRQGLTGELFF. CDR3 bases: TGTGCCAGCAGTAGACAGGGGCTCACCGGGGAGCTGTTTTTT.

The chain is built from TRBV19 and TRBJ2-2; no reliable D call. The V end lost 8 bases, the J end lost 10 bases, and 11 bases lay between the germline ends. The CDR3 runs 11 residues. CDR1 LNHDA and CDR2 SQIVND come from the germline V gene (reference sequence). CDR3 loop: CASGWAQELFF. Here the CDR3 DNA reads TGTGCCAGTGGGTGGGCGCAGGAGCTGTTTTTT.

This chain joins TRBV19 and TRBJ1-1, with D possibly being TRBD1 (5 bases). The CDR3 extends over 13 amino acids. The V end was cut by 6 bases, the J end by 0 bases, with 8 bases between. The germline gives CDR1 LNHDA, CDR2 SQIVND (reference sequence). As DNA, the CDR3 is TGTGCCAGTAGCGCGGGGGTGAACACTGAAGCTTTCTTT. Protein sequence: CASSAGVNTEAFF.

The chain uses TRBV28 and TRBJ1-3; possibly TRBD1 for D (6 bases). Germline V gene sequence: CDR1 MDHEN, CDR2 SYDVKM. The CDR3 sequence is 16 residues long. V lost 5 bases and J lost 0, with 14 bases in between. For the CDR3, the DNA is TGTGCCAGCAGTCCACGGACAGTTTACTCTGGAAACACCATATATTTT. This encodes CASSPRTVYSGNTIYF. The whole variable domain, filled in from reference TRBV28 and TRBJ1-3, reads DVKVTQSSRYLVKRTGEKVFLECVQDMDHENMFWYRQDPGLGLRLIYFSYDVKMKEKGDIPEGYSVSREKKERFSLILESASTNQTSMYLCASSPRTVYSGNTIYFGEGSWLTVV.

This rearrangement joins TRBV29-1 to TRBJ2-1, with 11 bases aligning to TRBD2. V trimming: 5 bases; J trimming: 7 bases; junction bases outside the gene matches: 10. Looked up from germline, CDR1 is SQVTM and CDR2 is ANQGSEA. The CDR3 consists of 15 residues. Written as DNA, the CDR3 is TGCAGCGTTACTTTGTCGGGACTAGCGGCGAATGAGCAGTTCTTC. Residues: CSVTLSGLAANEQFF.

The rearrangement joins TRBV5-1 to TRBJ2-3, with 9 positions matching TRBD2. The CDR3 runs 16 residues. From germline, CDR1 is SGHRS and CDR2 YFSETQ. The V gene end was trimmed by 0 bases and the J gene end by 5 bases; junction bases not matched to a gene: 7. The CDR3 loop is CASSLGERGAVDTQYF. The CDR3 nucleotides are TGCGCCAGCAGCTTGGGGGAGCGGGGGGCCGTAGATACGCAGTATTTT.

V usage is TRBV19 and J usage is TRBJ2-7, with 7 bases lining up with TRBD2. CDR3 length equals 14 residues. Germline V gene lookup returns CDR1 LNHDA and CDR2 SQIVND (reference sequence). Germline trimming cut 4 bases from V and 3 bases from J; bases unmatched to any gene: 6. CDR3 sequence: CASSKRDGFYEQYF. DNA for the CDR3: TGTGCCAGTAGTAAGCGGGACGGATTCTACGAGCAGTACTTC.

The chain links TRBV3-1 (or the pseudogene TRBV3-2) to TRBJ1-1; 7 nucleotides match TRBD1. V gave up 4 bases and J gave up 0 bases; unmatched junction bases: 5. Per the germline V gene, CDR1 is LGHDT and CDR2 is YNNKEL (reference sequence). This CDR3 region has 15 residues. The CDR3 reads CASSPQGGVNTEAFF. The DNA of the CDR3 is TGTGCCAGCAGCCCCCAGGGGGGTGTGAACACTGAAGCTTTCTTT.

V is TRBV3-1 (or the pseudogene TRBV3-2) and J is TRBJ1-2, with 9 bases lining up with TRBD1. V lost 4 bases to trimming and J lost 2 bases; unmatched junction nucleotides: 14. Germline CDR1 LGHDT, CDR2 YNNKEL (reference sequence). This CDR3 spans 18 amino acids. The CDR3 sequence is CASSPHRGLAITNYGYTF. CDR3 bases: TGTGCCAGCAGCCCTCACAGGGGGCTAGCAATCACGAACTATGGCTACACCTTC.

Here the CDR3 reads CASSLGGLRRSSYNEQFF. In DNA, the CDR3 is TGTGCCAGCAGCTTAGGAGGTTTGCGGAGGAGCTCCTACAATGAGCAGTTCTTC. The J gene is TRBJ2-1, the V gene TRBV7-2; perhaps TRBD2 as D (5 bases). V lost 1 base and J 0 bases, leaving 16 bases between the germline ends. Germline V CDR1 and CDR2: SGHTA, FQGNSA. This CDR3 has 18 amino acids.

This clone showed up just once. The rearrangement joins TRBV19 to TRBJ2-4; D not resolved. This CDR3 is 17 amino acids long. Germline V lookup: CDR1 LNHDA, CDR2 SQIVND (reference sequence). V gave up 0 bases and J gave up 4 bases, with 16 bases separating them. CDR3 DNA sequence: TGTGCCAGTAGTATAGACCGCCCAGGCCAGACGAAAAACATTCAGTACTTC. It encodes CASSIDRPGQTKNIQYF.

This sequence joins TRBV5-1 and TRBJ2-7; D gene unclear. This CDR3 region has 15 residues. Per the germline V gene, CDR1 is SGHRS and CDR2 is YFSETQ. With 0 bases removed from V and 0 bases from J, the gap between germline ends came to 10 bases. The CDR3 protein is CASSLAGSSSYEQYF. DNA of the CDR3: TGCGCCAGCAGCTTGGCCGGGTCTAGCTCCTACGAGCAGTACTTC.

Only a few counts were recorded for this clone. This sequence joins TRBV5-6 and TRBJ1-3; D is unresolved. Trimming took 4 bases from V and 4 from J, leaving 12 bases between them. CDR3 length: 14 residues. CDR1 and CDR2 from the germline V gene are SGHDT and YYEEEE. CDR3 loop: CASSAVGLGNTIYF. Here the CDR3 DNA reads TGTGCCAGCAGCGCGGTAGGACTCGGAAACACCATATATTTT.

This chain connects TRBV28 to TRBJ1-4, with D possibly TRBD1 on 5 matching bases. Germline loops: CDR1 MDHEN, CDR2 SYDVKM. The CDR3 totals 13 residues. V lost 8 bases to trimming and J lost 7 bases, with 14 bases between them. The DNA of the CDR3 is TGTGCCAGCCACGAGCGGGGGTTTGAAAAACTGTTTTTT. Its translation is CASHERGFEKLFF. The entire variable domain, with the rest obtained from reference TRBV28 and TRBJ1-4, is as follows: DVKVTQSSRYLVKRTGEKVFLECVQDMDHENMFWYRQDPGLGLRLIYFSYDVKMKEKGDIPEGYSVSREKKERFSLILESASTNQTSMYLCASHERGFEKLFFGSGTQLSVL.

The chain is built from TRBV7-8 and TRBJ1-6; D is possibly TRBD1 (5 bases). The length of the CDR3 is 16 residues. The ends were cut back, 8 bases at V and 0 bases at J, with 14 bases in the middle. Germline CDR1 SGHVS, CDR2 FQNEAQ. Here the CDR3 DNA reads TGTGCCAGCGGGACTCCCTACGGCTCCTATAATTCACCCCTCCACTTT. Translated, it gives CASGTPYGSYNSPLHF.

The chain is built from TRBV28 and TRBJ1-4; D is perhaps TRBD1 (6 bases). The germline gives CDR1 MDHEN, CDR2 SYDVKM. The V and J ends lost 6 bases and 8 bases respectively, with 16 bases between them. The CDR3 is 14 amino acids. The chain's CDR3 is CASRIGGAGEKLFF. Here the CDR3 DNA reads TGTGCCAGCAGAATAGGGGGGGCCGGGGAAAAACTGTTTTTT. Full variable domain (rest looked up from reference TRBV28 and TRBJ1-4): DVKVTQSSRYLVKRTGEKVFLECVQDMDHENMFWYRQDPGLGLRLIYFSYDVKMKEKGDIPEGYSVSREKKERFSLILESASTNQTSMYLCASRIGGAGEKLFFGSGTQLSVL.

The chain uses TRBV2 and TRBJ1-2; 7 bases align to TRBD1. V lost 6 bases, J lost 2 bases, and 3 bases stayed unmatched. Looked up from germline, CDR1 is SNHLY and CDR2 is FYNNEI. The CDR3 length is 13 residues. The CDR3 DNA is TGTGCCAGCAGGGAGGGACAGAACTATGGCTACACCTTC. Translating it yields CASREGQNYGYTF.

The V call is TRBV5-8, the J call TRBJ1-2, with 7 positions matching TRBD1. This CDR3 is built from 16 residues. Germline assignment: CDR1 SGHTS and CDR2 YDEGEE. Losses at the gene ends were 4 bases for V and 7 bases for J; bases not matched to a gene: 16. The CDR3 region is CASSLNLDRVIGGYTF. Here the CDR3 DNA reads TGTGCCAGCAGCCTAAATCTTGACAGGGTAATTGGTGGCTACACCTTC.

The rearrangement joins TRBV19 to TRBJ1-4; 10 bases are a match to TRBD1. V lost 5 bases and J lost 6; bases outside the gene matches: 3. The germline CDR1 and CDR2 sequences are LNHDA and SQIVND (reference sequence). The CDR3 has 14 residues. In DNA, the CDR3 is TGTGCCAGTAGTCCTGGACAGGGGGATGAAAAACTGTTTTTT. As protein: CASSPGQGDEKLFF.

The rearrangement joins TRBV19 to TRBJ1-5; 7 nucleotides align to TRBD1. The V segment lost 3 bases and the J segment 7 bases; nucleotides outside the gene matches: 9. The CDR3 totals 15 residues. Germline CDR1 LNHDA, CDR2 SQIVND (reference sequence). In DNA form, the CDR3 reads TGTGCCAGTAGTATTGACAGGGCCTCAGGGCAGCCCCAGCATTTT. It translates to CASSIDRASGQPQHF.

Only one count was recorded for this clone. The CDR3 DNA sequence: TGTGCCAGCAGGTCAAATGAAAAACTGTTTTTT. The encoded protein is CASRSNEKLFF. This chain connects TRBV7-9 to TRBJ1-4; D not certain. V dropped 6 bases and J dropped 5 bases, with 4 bases sitting between them. Germline lookup yields CDR1 SEHNR and CDR2 FQNEAQ (reference sequence). CDR3 length: 11 residues.

The rearrangement links TRBV6-4 to TRBJ1-1, with D uncertain. This CDR3 is 13 amino acids long. From germline, CDR1 is MRHNA and CDR2 SNTAGT. V was trimmed by 0 bases and J by 3 bases, leaving 5 bases between them. CDR3 nucleotides: TGTGCCAGCAGTGACTCGAGCTACACTGAAGCTTTCTTT. This sequence encodes CASSDSSYTEAFF.

The chain carries TRBV27 and TRBJ1-2, with D perhaps matching TRBD1 (5 bases). CDR1 is MNHEY, CDR2 SMNVEV, per germline (reference sequence). V was pared by 2 bases and J by 1 base, with 8 bases between. This CDR3 comprises 14 residues. CDR3 nucleotides: TGTGCCAGCAGTTTAAGTAGGGGTAACTATGGCTACACCTTC. Amino acid sequence: CASSLSRGNYGYTF.

The V and J genes are TRBV6-6 and TRBJ1-1, with 7 bases identical to TRBD1. The J segment lost 1 base and the V segment lost 6 bases, leaving 8 bases of the junction unmatched. The CDR3 runs to 15 residues. The germline V gene has CDR1 MNHNY and CDR2 SVGAGI (reference sequence). The CDR3 is CASRPRGQGNTEAFF. In DNA, the CDR3 is TGTGCCAGCAGACCTAGGGGGCAGGGGAACACTGAAGCTTTCTTT.

The chain has TRBV5-6 and TRBJ2-4; 9 nucleotides align to TRBD1. This CDR3 spans 15 amino acids. Germline trimming cut 0 bases from V and 6 bases from J; bases unmatched to any gene: 4. Germline V lookup: CDR1 SGHDT, CDR2 YYEEEE. CDR3 sequence: CASSLVQGAINIQYF. Here the CDR3 DNA reads TGTGCCAGCAGCTTGGTACAGGGGGCGATAAACATTCAGTACTTC.

J is TRBJ2-3 and V is TRBV30; D might be TRBD2 (5 bases). Trimming removed 2 bases at V and 2 bases at J, with 14 bases between. Germline assignment: CDR1 GTSNPN and CDR2 SVGIG (reference sequence). This CDR3 spans 15 amino acids. CDR3 protein: CAWSLRALSTDTQYF. The CDR3 DNA reads as TGTGCCTGGAGTTTGAGGGCTCTGTCCACAGATACGCAGTATTTT.

The gene calls are TRBV30 and TRBJ1-5; 7 bases map to TRBD1. The trim removed 0 bases at V and 6 bases at J, leaving 8 bases unmatched. CDR3 length: 15 residues. Germline lookup yields CDR1 GTSNPN and CDR2 SVGIG (reference sequence). In DNA, the CDR3 is TGTGCCTGGAGTGTAAAAGGCCAGGGGGTTCAGCCCCAGCATTTT. It codes for CAWSVKGQGVQPQHF.